The clone carrying this TCR beta chain was detected many times. Each CDR3 protein gets one entry after TCRdb re-called the RT-PCR reads with MiXCR. The profile shows approximately 720,000 distinct CDR3 sequences, 12% to 15% of them singletons. V was shortened by 0 bases and J by 0 bases, with 10 bases between the two germline ends. The CDR3 spans 16 residues. The V gene's germline CDR1 is LGHNA and CDR2 YSLEER. The chain has TRBV4-3 and TRBJ2-3; no reliable D call. Sequencing input: memory CD4+ T cells from blood. This sequence originates from a female donor in good health, serving as a healthy control. CDR3 loop: CASSQDPALSTDTQYF. DNA for the CDR3: TGCGCCAGCAGCCAAGATCCGGCACTCAGCACAGATACGCAGTATTTT.